Below, one T cell receptor (beta chain) is given with its context. Its antigen is unidentified. The TCR cDNA carried a universal primer site and UMIs from 5'RACE template switching. TCRdb called the 5' RACE reads again in MiXCR, with one record for every CDR3 protein. This table has 200,000 to 300,000 distinct CDR3 sequences, 10% to 15% appearing once. CDR1 and CDR2 (germline): SGHVS, FNYEAQ. This CDR3 comprises 16 residues. The V end was cut by 0 bases, the J end by 4 bases, with 12 bases between. These data originate in a study of T cells after yellow fever vaccination. Whole-study findings and limits: Although the secondary response was weaker, it peaked faster, at day 5 versus 15. At 95% to 98% for CD4 and approximately 88% for CD8, most primary-vaccination clones showed up again after the booster. A limited proportion of clonotypes was detected within both the CD4 and CD8 compartments.

The V gene is TRBV7-6, the J gene TRBJ2-2; D uncertain. The TCR was taken from a young man who received the YFV17D yellow fever vaccine. The specimen comprised CD4+ T cells sorted from PBMCs, sampled 45 days after the yellow fever booster vaccination. The CDR3 DNA reads as TGTGCCAGCAGCTTAGCTGTTGCAGGAGTCACCGGGGAGCTGTTTTTT. It codes for CASSLAVAGVTGELFF.